The sequence of this TCR beta chain was determined in a study of blood T cell repertoires in COVID-19. Background on the study: There were acute and convalescent COVID-19 samples, and they came from the United States, Italy and Spain. The analysed material was cDNA or gDNA that came from T cells, B-cell-depleted T cells, or PBMCs.

As processed by the authors: Estimated nucleated cell counts came from reference gene primer amplification. Produced via immunoSEQ multiplex PCR; TCRdb's table is partial and in-frame only. V, J and clone size were drawn from that table, and D and trimming were deduced from the DNA. Of more than 35,000 clones in the sample, around 93% were seen once. The CDR3 has 14 residues. CDR1 and CDR2 (germline): SEHNR, FQNEAQ (reference sequence). With 5 bases removed from V and 2 bases from J, the gap between germline ends came to 11 bases. The rearrangement joins TRBV7-9 to TRBJ2-3, with a weak D call TRBD2 (5 bases). Sample: peripheral blood. This TCR was sampled from a woman between 25 and 40 years old in a cohort sampled during active COVID-19. The CDR3 sequence is CASSPRTDTDTQYF. For the CDR3, the DNA is TGTGCCAGCAGCCCCCGGACTGACACAGATACGCAGTATTTT.